Listed here are 19 T cell receptor beta chains from one sample, sequenced in a study of OX40 agonist ivuxolimab in advanced cancers. Using immunoSEQ multiplex PCR, the repertoire was profiled, and TCRdb retains in-frame clones only, with some absent. Here the sample spans some 44,000 clones, around 89% being singletons. The sequencing used CD4+ or CD8+ T cells sorted from blood, collected in a trial of the OX40 agonist ivuxolimab. The receptors derive from an adult with an advanced solid tumor such as melanoma, head and neck, liver or kidney cancer.

V usage is TRBV29-1 and J usage is TRBJ1-4, with 8 bases aligning to TRBD1. The V gene's germline CDR1 is SQVTM and CDR2 ANQGSEA. CDR3 length: 14 amino acids. V lost 7 bases to trimming and J lost 4 bases; unmatched junction nucleotides: 8. CDR3 amino acids: CSAGTGRGNEKLFF. The DNA of the CDR3 is TGCAGCGCTGGGACAGGTCGGGGTAATGAAAAACTGTTTTTT.

CDR3: CASSRSGRGAYEQYF. The CDR3 coding sequence is TGTGCCAGTTCCCGATCCGGCAGGGGGGCCTACGAGCAGTACTTC. The chain is built from TRBV19 and TRBJ2-7, with a tentative D call TRBD1 (7 bases). CDR3 length equals 15 residues. Trimming removed 8 bases at V and 2 bases at J, with 19 bases between. Per germline, CDR1 LNHDA and CDR2 SQIVND (reference sequence).

This chain connects TRBV6-1 to TRBJ1-4; unclear D gene. With 2 bases removed from V and 8 bases from J, the gap between germline ends came to 15 bases. Germline V gives CDR1 MNHNS, CDR2 SASEGT. The CDR3 sequence is 15 residues long. CDR3 in amino acids: CASSEISPTGEKLFF. The CDR3 coding sequence is TGTGCCAGCAGTGAAATTTCCCCCACGGGCGAAAAACTGTTTTTT.

The chain employs TRBV14 and TRBJ2-7; 14 positions agree with TRBD2. With V trimmed by 4 bases and J by 5 bases, 7 bases remained unmatched. The CDR3 is 16 amino acids. Germline CDR1 and CDR2: SGHDN and FVKESK. DNA for the CDR3: TGTGCCAGCAGCCGTCCGGGACTAGCGGGAGTAAACGAGCAGTACTTC. It is translated as CASSRPGLAGVNEQYF.

This chain connects TRBV6-5 to TRBJ2-7; 9 positions match TRBD1. V lost 6 bases and J lost 4; bases outside the gene matches: 7. Germline V gene data show CDR1 as MNHEY and CDR2 as SVGAGI. The CDR3 is 14 amino acids. The CDR3 loop reads CASRPGTGTYEQYF. The CDR3 nucleotides are TGTGCCAGCAGACCCGGGACAGGGACTTACGAGCAGTACTTC.

V is TRBV28 and J is TRBJ2-3; no clear D gene. Per the germline V gene, CDR1 is MDHEN and CDR2 is SYDVKM. The CDR3 is 15 residues long. The ends were cut back, 6 bases at V and 0 bases at J, with 13 bases in the middle. CDR3 nucleotides: TGTGCCAGCAGCCCGACTCATACTAGCACAGATACGCAGTATTTT. Translated, it gives CASSPTHTSTDTQYF. The whole variable domain, remainder taken from reference TRBV28 and TRBJ2-3, is DVKVTQSSRYLVKRTGEKVFLECVQDMDHENMFWYRQDPGLGLRLIYFSYDVKMKEKGDIPEGYSVSREKKERFSLILESASTNQTSMYLCASSPTHTSTDTQYFGPGTRLTVL.

The V gene is TRBV7-2, the J gene TRBJ2-3; D is possibly TRBD1 (6 bases). The germline CDR1 and CDR2 sequences are SGHTA and FQGNSA. The CDR3 has 15 residues. Trimming took off 3 bases at V and 4 bases at J, with 14 bases between the two ends. CDR3 amino acids: CASSLGHWGPDTQYF. CDR3 bases: TGTGCCAGCAGCTTGGGACACTGGGGCCCAGATACGCAGTATTTT.

The V and J genes are TRBV28 and TRBJ1-5; D is possibly TRBD1 (5 bases). Germline CDR1 is MDHEN and CDR2 is SYDVKM. V lost 8 bases and J lost 4, with 9 bases in between. The CDR3 totals 12 residues. This CDR3 reads CASGGGNQPQHF. Written as DNA, the CDR3 is TGTGCCAGCGGGGGTGGTAATCAGCCCCAGCATTTT. Full variable domain (outside the CDR3, taken from reference TRBV28 and TRBJ1-5): DVKVTQSSRYLVKRTGEKVFLECVQDMDHENMFWYRQDPGLGLRLIYFSYDVKMKEKGDIPEGYSVSREKKERFSLILESASTNQTSMYLCASGGGNQPQHFGDGTRLSIL.

The chain has TRBV2 and TRBJ2-5, with 11 nucleotides matching TRBD1. Germline trimming cut 4 bases from V and 3 bases from J; bases unmatched to any gene: 4. CDR1 is SNHLY, CDR2 FYNNEI, per germline. This CDR3 has 15 residues. CDR3 residues: CASSGRTGGEETQYF. In DNA, the CDR3 is TGTGCCAGCAGTGGAAGGACAGGGGGCGAAGAGACCCAGTACTTC.

This clone was detected once. The chain employs TRBV29-1 and TRBJ1-1; D not resolved. Germline values: CDR1 SQVTM, CDR2 ANQGSEA. This CDR3 contains 18 residues. Trimming stripped 0 bases from V and 2 bases from J, with 22 bases between. CDR3 loop: CSVEEVEASDAYNTEAFF. The CDR3, as DNA: TGCAGCGTTGAAGAGGTGGAAGCCTCCGACGCTTATAACACTGAAGCTTTCTTT.

The chain links TRBV15 to TRBJ1-5; possible D gene TRBD1, 6 bases. Trimming removed 11 bases at V and 1 base at J, with 9 bases between. The germline CDR1 and CDR2 sequences are LNHNV and YYDKDF (reference sequence). This CDR3 has 12 amino acids. CDR3 DNA: TGTGCCGTACAGGGAAGCAATCAGCCCCAGCATTTT. Translated: CAVQGSNQPQHF.

J is TRBJ1-1 and V is TRBV4-3; D is ambiguous. CDR1 LGHNA and CDR2 YSLEER come from the germline V gene. The CDR3 is 13 residues long. Trimming pared 3 bases from V and 0 bases from J, leaving 5 bases between. CDR3 nucleotide sequence: TGCGCCAGCAGCCATACAATGAACACTGAAGCTTTCTTT. Its translation is CASSHTMNTEAFF.

The chain combines TRBV9 with TRBJ1-2; 10 positions match TRBD1. There are 15 residues in the CDR3. Per germline, CDR1 SGDLS and CDR2 YYNGEE. Unmatched junction bases numbered 8, after V lost 3 bases and J lost 6 bases. Here the CDR3 DNA reads TGTGCCAGCAGCGCCACCGGGACAGGGGTGAATGGCTACACCTTC. Amino acids: CASSATGTGVNGYTF. Filled out from reference TRBV9 and TRBJ1-2, the complete variable domain reads DSGVTQTPKHLITATGQRVTLRCSPRSGDLSVYWYQQSLDQGLQFLIQYYNGEERAKGNILERFSAQQFPDLHSELNLSSLELGDSALYFCASSATGTGVNGYTFGSGTRLTVV.

In its sample, this clone was seen once. The chain is built from TRBV19 and TRBJ1-4, with 7 bases fitting TRBD1. Germline assignment: CDR1 LNHDA and CDR2 SQIVND (reference sequence). The junction had 7 bases not matched to a gene; V was cut back by 6 bases and J by 0 bases. The CDR3 is 16 residues long. For the CDR3, the DNA is TGTGCCAGTAGCCTTGAAGGGGGCCCAACTAATGAAAAACTGTTTTTT. Encoded protein: CASSLEGGPTNEKLFF.

This chain links TRBV7-9 with TRBJ2-7; 7 positions agree with TRBD1. The CDR3 is made up of 15 amino acids. Trimming cost V 4 bases and J 0 bases; bases outside gene matches: 6. In germline, CDR1 is SEHNR, CDR2 FQNEAQ (reference sequence). This CDR3 reads CASSWDSASSYEQYF. DNA of the CDR3: TGTGCCAGCAGCTGGGACAGCGCTAGCTCCTACGAGCAGTACTTC. The full variable domain, completed using reference TRBV7-9 and TRBJ2-7, is DTGVSQNPRHKITKRGQNVTFRCDPISEHNRLYWYRQTLGQGPEFLTYFQNEAQLEKSRLLSDRFSAERPKGSFSTLEIQRTEQGDSAMYLCASSWDSASSYEQYFGPGTRLTVT.

With respect to this clone: The junction departs from germline at one end; a sequencing error may be responsible. The rearrangement links TRBV7-7 to TRBJ1-6; unclear D gene. The CDR3 consists of 13 residues. Germline V CDR1 and CDR2: SSHAT, FNYEAQ (reference sequence). DNA of the CDR3: TGTGCTAGCAGCTTAGCGGAGGATTCACCCCTCCACTTT. This translates into CASSLAEDSPLHF.

The rearrangement links TRBV7-2 to TRBJ1-1; perhaps TRBD1 as D (5 bases). Germline values: CDR1 SGHTA, CDR2 FQGNSA. V was trimmed by 4 bases and J by 5 bases, leaving 14 bases between them. This CDR3 has 14 amino acids. CDR3 amino acids: CASSSQGKGTEAFF. For the CDR3, the DNA is TGTGCCAGCAGCTCCCAGGGAAAGGGTACTGAAGCTTTCTTT.

This chain joins TRBV16 and TRBJ2-1; D uncertain. Trimming left V 2 bases short and J 3 bases short, with 11 bases between. The CDR3 spans 15 residues. Germline CDR1 is KGHSY and CDR2 is FQNENV. The chain's CDR3 is CASSQNLINYNEQFF. The CDR3 region has the DNA TGTGCCAGCAGCCAAAACTTAATAAACTACAATGAGCAGTTCTTC.

The chain uses TRBV7-9 and TRBJ2-5; no firm D call. The germline V and J ends were trimmed by 5 bases and 5 bases, with 9 bases remaining between them. This CDR3 has 12 residues. CDR1 and CDR2 (germline): SEHNR, FQNEAQ (reference sequence). The DNA of the CDR3 is TGTGCCAGCAGCAAGTCGACGGAGACCCAGTACTTC. It translates to CASSKSTETQYF.